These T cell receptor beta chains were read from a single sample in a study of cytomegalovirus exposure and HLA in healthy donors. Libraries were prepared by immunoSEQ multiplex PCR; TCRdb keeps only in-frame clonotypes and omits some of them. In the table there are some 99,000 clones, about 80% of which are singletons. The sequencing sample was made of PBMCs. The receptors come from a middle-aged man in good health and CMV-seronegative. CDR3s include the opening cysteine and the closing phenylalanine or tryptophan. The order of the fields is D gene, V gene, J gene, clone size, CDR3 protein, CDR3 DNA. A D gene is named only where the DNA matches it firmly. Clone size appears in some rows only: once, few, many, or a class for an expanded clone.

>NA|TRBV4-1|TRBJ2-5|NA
CASSPFGIGETQYF
TGCGCCAGCAGCCCCTTCGGTATCGGGGAGACCCAGTACTTC
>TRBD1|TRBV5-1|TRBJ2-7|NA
CASSSGQGFTYEQYF
TGCGCCAGCAGCTCGGGACAGGGGTTTACCTACGAGCAGTACTTC
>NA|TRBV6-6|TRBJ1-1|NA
CASSGQSEAFF
TGTGCCAGCAGTGGACAGTCAGAAGCTTTCTTT
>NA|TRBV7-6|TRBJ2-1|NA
CASSFAGVSEQFF
TGTGCCAGCAGCTTTGCTGGTGTTAGTGAGCAGTTCTTC
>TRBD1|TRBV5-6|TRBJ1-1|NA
CASSDLTGEGAYTEAFF
TGTGCCAGCAGCGATTTGACAGGGGAGGGTGCGTACACTGAAGCTTTCTTT
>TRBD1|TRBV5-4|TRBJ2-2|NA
CASSFRDRVTGELFF
TGTGCCAGCAGCTTCCGGGACAGGGTAACCGGGGAGCTGTTTTTT
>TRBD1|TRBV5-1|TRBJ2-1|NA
CASSLGPGTAYNEQFF
TGCGCCAGCAGCTTGGGGCCCGGGACAGCCTACAATGAGCAGTTCTTC
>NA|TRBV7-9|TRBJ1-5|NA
CASSPTGNQPQHF
TGTGCCAGCAGCCCCACGGGAAACCAGCCCCAGCATTTT
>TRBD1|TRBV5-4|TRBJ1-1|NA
CASRFSPTGEGSPNTEAFF
TGTGCCAGCAGATTTTCACCGACAGGGGAAGGTTCCCCGAACACTGAAGCTTTCTTT
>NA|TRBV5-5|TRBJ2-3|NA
CASSLVVTPTPDTQYF
TGTGCCAGCAGCTTGGTGGTGACTCCCACCCCAGATACGCAGTATTTT
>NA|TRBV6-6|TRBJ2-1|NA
CASSYVLAFDNEQFF
TGTGCCAGCAGTTACGTGCTAGCCTTTGACAATGAGCAGTTCTTC
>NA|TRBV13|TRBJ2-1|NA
CASSLTEWSSYNEQFF
TGTGCCAGCAGCCTGACCGAGTGGAGCTCCTACAATGAGCAGTTCTTC
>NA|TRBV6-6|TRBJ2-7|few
CASRRDSYSYEQYF
TGTGCCAGCAGACGGGACTCTTACTCCTACGAGCAGTACTTC
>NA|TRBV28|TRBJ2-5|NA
CASSGGQGMRETQYF
TGTGCCAGCAGTGGGGGCCAGGGTATGAGGGAGACCCAGTACTTC
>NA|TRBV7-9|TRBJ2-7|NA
CSSSLAASSYEQYF
TGTTCCAGCAGCTTAGCTGCGAGCTCCTACGAGCAGTACTTC
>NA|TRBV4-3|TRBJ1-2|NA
CASSQTPLNYGYTF
TGCGCCAGCAGCCAGACACCCCTTAACTATGGCTACACCTTC
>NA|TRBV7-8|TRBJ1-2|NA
CASSLGPIPADGYTF
TGTGCCAGCAGCTTAGGTCCCATACCTGCGGATGGCTACACCTTC
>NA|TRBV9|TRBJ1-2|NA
CASSVRPRNYGYTF
TGTGCCAGCAGCGTCCGACCCAGGAACTATGGCTACACCTTC
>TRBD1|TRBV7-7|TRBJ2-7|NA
CASSKTRTGVPYEQYF
TGTGCCAGCAGCAAGACCCGGACAGGGGTGCCCTACGAGCAGTACTTC
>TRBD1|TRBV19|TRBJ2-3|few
CASTGTGRTDTQYF
TGTGCCAGTACCGGGACAGGGCGCACAGATACGCAGTATTTT
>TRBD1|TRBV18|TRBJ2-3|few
CASSAQGGRTTDTQYF
TGTGCCAGCTCCGCGCAAGGGGGCCGGACCACAGATACGCAGTATTTT
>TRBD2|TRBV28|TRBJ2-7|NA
CASSSLKSGTSGSYEQYF
TGTGCCAGCAGTTCCTTGAAGTCAGGGACTAGCGGGAGTTACGAGCAGTACTTC
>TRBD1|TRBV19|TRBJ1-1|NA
CASTKDRGDPEAFF
TGTGCCAGTACTAAGGACAGGGGGGACCCTGAAGCTTTCTTT
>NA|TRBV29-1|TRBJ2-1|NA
CGGGKNEQFF
TGCGGAGGGGGCAAGAATGAGCAGTTCTTC
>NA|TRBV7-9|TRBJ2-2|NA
CASSFILASNTGELFF
TGTGCCAGCAGCTTTATCCTAGCGTCAAACACCGGGGAGCTGTTTTTT
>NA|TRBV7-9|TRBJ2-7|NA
CASSPRDNSYEQYF
TGTGCCAGCAGCCCCCGGGACAACTCCTACGAGCAGTACTTC
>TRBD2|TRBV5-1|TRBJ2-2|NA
CASRSSGGAEGTGELFF
TGCGCCAGCAGGTCTAGCGGAGGGGCCGAGGGTACCGGGGAGCTGTTTTTT
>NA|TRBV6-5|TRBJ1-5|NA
CASSAELENQPQHF
TGTGCCAGCTCCGCGGAGCTGGAGAATCAGCCCCAGCATTTT
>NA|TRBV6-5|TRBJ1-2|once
CASSPGGALYGYTF
TGTGCCAGCAGTCCGGGTGGGGCTCTCTATGGCTACACCTTC
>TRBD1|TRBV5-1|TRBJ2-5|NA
CASSIGQGQETQYF
TGCGCCAGCAGCATAGGACAGGGACAAGAGACCCAGTACTTC
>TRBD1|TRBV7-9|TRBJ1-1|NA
CSSSTRDRMNTEAFF
TGTTCCAGCAGCACCCGGGACAGGATGAACACTGAAGCTTTCTTT
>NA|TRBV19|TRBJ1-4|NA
CASTPGPTNEKLFF
TGTGCCAGTACTCCAGGGCCCACTAATGAAAAACTGTTTTTT
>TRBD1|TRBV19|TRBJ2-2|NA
CASTLQGVRTGELFF
TGTGCCAGTACCCTTCAGGGGGTAAGGACCGGGGAGCTGTTTTTT
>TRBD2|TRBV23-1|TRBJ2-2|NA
CASSHSGREGLQAGELFF
TGCGCCAGCAGTCACTCGGGACGGGAGGGCCTTCAGGCCGGGGAGCTGTTTTTT
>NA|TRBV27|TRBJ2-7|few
CASSLNPRGSYEQYF
TGTGCCAGCAGTTTGAACCCACGGGGGTCCTACGAGCAGTACTTC
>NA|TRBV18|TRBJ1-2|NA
CASSRSGEKVDGYTF
TGTGCCAGCTCACGCTCGGGTGAAAAGGTTGATGGCTACACCTTC
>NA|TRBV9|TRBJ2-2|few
CASSGTATNTGELFF
TGTGCCAGCAGCGGGACAGCGACGAACACCGGGGAGCTGTTTTTT
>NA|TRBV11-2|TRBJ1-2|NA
CASSFAGFYGYTF
TGTGCCAGCAGCTTCGCAGGGTTCTATGGCTACACCTTC
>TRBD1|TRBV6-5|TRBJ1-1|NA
CASSQTGTGSTEAFF
TGTGCCAGCAGCCAAACCGGGACAGGATCTACTGAAGCTTTCTTT
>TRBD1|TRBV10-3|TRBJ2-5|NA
CAISEAQGLGETQYF
TGTGCCATCAGTGAGGCACAGGGGCTGGGAGAGACCCAGTACTTC
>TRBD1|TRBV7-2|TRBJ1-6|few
CASSPTGTAGNSPLHF
TGTGCCAGCAGCCCTACCGGGACAGCCGGGAATTCACCCCTCCACTTT
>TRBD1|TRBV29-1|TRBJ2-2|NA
CSSGTGTNTGELFF
TGCAGCTCCGGGACAGGGACGAACACCGGGGAGCTGTTTTTT
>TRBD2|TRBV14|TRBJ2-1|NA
CASSQPSGGYNEQFF
TGTGCCAGCAGCCAACCCTCGGGGGGCTACAATGAGCAGTTCTTC
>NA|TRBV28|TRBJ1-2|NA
CASKQENSGYTF
TGTGCCAGCAAACAGGAGAATAGTGGCTACACCTTC
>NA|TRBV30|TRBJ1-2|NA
CAWSPTPGIWGYTF
TGTGCCTGGAGTCCGACGCCCGGGATCTGGGGCTACACCTTC
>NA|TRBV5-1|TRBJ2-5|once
CASSSFLDTSTQETQYF
TGCGCCAGCAGCTCGTTTCTGGACACCTCGACCCAAGAGACCCAGTACTTC
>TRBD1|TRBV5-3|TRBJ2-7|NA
CARRRDRGRPGYEQYF
TGTGCCAGAAGACGGGACAGGGGGCGCCCCGGCTACGAGCAGTACTTC
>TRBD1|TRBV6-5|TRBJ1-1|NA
CASRQGGTEAFF
TGTGCCAGCCGACAGGGAGGCACTGAAGCTTTCTTT
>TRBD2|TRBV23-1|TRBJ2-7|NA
CASSQSPTSGTPATISYEQYF
TGCGCCAGCAGTCAATCTCCGACTAGCGGGACCCCTGCCACCATCTCCTACGAGCAGTACTTC
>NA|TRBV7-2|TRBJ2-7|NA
CASSKGQEVVEQYF
TGTGCCAGCAGCAAAGGACAAGAGGTGGTCGAGCAGTACTTC
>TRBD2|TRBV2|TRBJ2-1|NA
CASSLLAGGQNEQFF
TGTGCCAGCAGTTTACTAGCGGGGGGTCAGAATGAGCAGTTCTTC
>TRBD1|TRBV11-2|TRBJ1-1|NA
CASSLAGGQGTITEAFF
TGTGCCAGCAGCTTAGCGGGCGGACAGGGGACTATAACTGAAGCTTTCTTT
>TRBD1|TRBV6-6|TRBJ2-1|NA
CASVDRVSSYNEQFF
TGTGCCAGCGTGGACAGGGTCAGCTCCTACAATGAGCAGTTCTTC
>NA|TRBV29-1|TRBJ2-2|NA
CSVVQSAGELFF
TGCAGCGTTGTACAGAGTGCCGGGGAGCTGTTTTTT
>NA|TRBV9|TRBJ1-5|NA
CASSPGDGRNQPQHF
TGTGCCAGCAGCCCTGGAGATGGCCGCAATCAGCCCCAGCATTTT
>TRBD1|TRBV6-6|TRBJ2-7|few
CASSFGQVYEQYF
TGTGCCAGCAGTTTCGGACAGGTCTACGAGCAGTACTTC
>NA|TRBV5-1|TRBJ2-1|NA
CASSLVDREGEQFF
TGCGCCAGCAGCTTGGTGGACAGGGAGGGTGAGCAGTTCTTC
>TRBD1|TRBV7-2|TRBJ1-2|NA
CASSLRTGNYGYTF
TGTGCCAGCAGCTTAAGGACAGGAAACTATGGCTACACCTTC
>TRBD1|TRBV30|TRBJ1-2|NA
CAWSVLTGGSYTF
TGTGCCTGGAGTGTACTGACAGGGGGTTCCTACACCTTC
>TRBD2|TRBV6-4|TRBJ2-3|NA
CASSDSPGGEADTQYF
TGTGCCAGCAGTGACTCGCCGGGGGGGGAAGCAGATACGCAGTATTTT